The clone carrying this T cell receptor beta chain was observed many times. Its specificity is not known. The data belong to a study of regulatory T cells in long-lasting Graves disease. Study as a whole: New Graves' disease cases had less than 3 months of antithyroid drugs.

The germline V and J ends were trimmed by 6 bases and 5 bases, with 16 bases remaining between them. CDR1 is MDHEN and CDR2 is SYDVKM in the germline V gene. The CDR3 sequence is 15 residues long. The authors built TCR beta libraries using iRepertoire HTBI primers and Arm-PCR of CDR3 regions. Each CDR3 protein is one row after TCRdb ran MiXCR on the multiplex PCR reads. The sample has around 230,000 distinct CDR3 sequences; roughly 18% are singletons. The study's findings and limits: Favored usage of TRBV28, TRBJ1-2 and TRBJ2-5 was recorded in persistent disease. Persistent Graves' patients showed reduced TCR diversity versus newly diagnosed patients. Few sampled subjects may have lowered accuracy.

Regarding time point: newly diagnosed GD, antithyroid drugs for less than 3 months. PBMC RNA served as the TCR library source. This chain connects TRBV28 to TRBJ1-4; D is perhaps TRBD1 (5 bases). Sequencing used peripheral blood mononuclear cells (PBMCs), obtained at new diagnosis, from a patient treated with antithyroid drugs. The source of this sequence is a female donor with Graves disease. The CDR3: CASSSPGAENEKLFF. The CDR3 DNA follows: TGTGCCAGCAGCTCCCCCGGGGCGGAAAATGAAAAACTGTTTTTT.